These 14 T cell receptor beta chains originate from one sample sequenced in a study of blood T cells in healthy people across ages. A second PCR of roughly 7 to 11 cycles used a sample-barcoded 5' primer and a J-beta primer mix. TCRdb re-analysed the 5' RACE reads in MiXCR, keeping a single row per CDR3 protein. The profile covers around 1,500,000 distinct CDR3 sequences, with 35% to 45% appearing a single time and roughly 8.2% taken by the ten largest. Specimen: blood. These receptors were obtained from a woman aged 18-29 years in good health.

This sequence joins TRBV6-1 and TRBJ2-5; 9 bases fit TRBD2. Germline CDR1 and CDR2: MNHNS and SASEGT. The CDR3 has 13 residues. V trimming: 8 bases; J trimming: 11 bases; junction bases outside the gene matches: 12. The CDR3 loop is CASSDSGRDEQYF. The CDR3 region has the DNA TGTGCCAGCTCGGATAGCGGGAGAGATGAGCAGTACTTC.

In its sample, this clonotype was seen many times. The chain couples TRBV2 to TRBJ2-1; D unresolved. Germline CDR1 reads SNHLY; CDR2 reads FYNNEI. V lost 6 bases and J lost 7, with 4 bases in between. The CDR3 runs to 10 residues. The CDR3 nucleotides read TGTGCCAGCAGCACAAATGAGCAGTTCTTC. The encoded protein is CASSTNEQFF. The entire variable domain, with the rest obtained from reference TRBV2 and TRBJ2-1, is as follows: EPEVTQTPSHQVTQMGQEVILRCVPISNHLYFYWYRQILGQKVEFLVSFYNNEISEKSEIFDDQFSVERPDGSNFTLKIRSTKLEDSAMYFCASSTNEQFFGPGTRLTVL.

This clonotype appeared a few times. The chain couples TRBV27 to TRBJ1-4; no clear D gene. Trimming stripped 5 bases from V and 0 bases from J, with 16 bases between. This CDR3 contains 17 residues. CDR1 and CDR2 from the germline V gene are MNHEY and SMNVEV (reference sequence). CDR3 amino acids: CASSRLPPQSTNEKLFF. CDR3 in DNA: TGTGCCAGCAGTCGTCTACCCCCACAGTCAACTAATGAAAAACTGTTTTTT.

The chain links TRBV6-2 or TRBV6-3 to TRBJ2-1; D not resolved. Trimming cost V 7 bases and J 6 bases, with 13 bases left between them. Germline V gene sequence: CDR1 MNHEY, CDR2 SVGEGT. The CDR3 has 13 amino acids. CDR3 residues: CASKPQPFNEQFF. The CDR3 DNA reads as TGTGCCAGCAAGCCGCAACCATTCAATGAGCAGTTCTTC.

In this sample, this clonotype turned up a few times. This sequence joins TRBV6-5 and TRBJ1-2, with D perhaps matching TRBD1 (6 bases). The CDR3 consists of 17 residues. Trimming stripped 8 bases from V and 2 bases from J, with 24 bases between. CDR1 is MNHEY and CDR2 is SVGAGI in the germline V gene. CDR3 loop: CASVEGLGGPPNYGYTF. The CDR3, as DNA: TGTGCCAGCGTTGAGGGCCTCGGGGGCCCTCCAAACTATGGCTACACCTTC.

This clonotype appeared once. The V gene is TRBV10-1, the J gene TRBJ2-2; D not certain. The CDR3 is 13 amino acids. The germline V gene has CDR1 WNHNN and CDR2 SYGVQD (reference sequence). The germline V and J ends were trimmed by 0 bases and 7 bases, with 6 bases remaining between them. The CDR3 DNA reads TGCGCCAGCAGTGAGTCGAAGGTCGGGGAGCTGTTTTTT. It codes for CASSESKVGELFF.

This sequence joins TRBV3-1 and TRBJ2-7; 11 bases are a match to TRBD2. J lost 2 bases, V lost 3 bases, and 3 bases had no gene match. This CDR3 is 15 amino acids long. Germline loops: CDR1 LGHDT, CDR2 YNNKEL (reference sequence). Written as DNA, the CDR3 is TGTGCCAGCAGCCATACTAGCGGGGGAACCTACGAGCAGTACTTC. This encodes CASSHTSGGTYEQYF.

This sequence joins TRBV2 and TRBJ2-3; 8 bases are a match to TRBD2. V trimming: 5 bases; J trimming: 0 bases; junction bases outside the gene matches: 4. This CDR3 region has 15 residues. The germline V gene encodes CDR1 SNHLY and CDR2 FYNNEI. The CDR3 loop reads CASSREGLSTDTQYF. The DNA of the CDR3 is TGTGCCAGCAGTCGGGAGGGACTAAGCACAGATACGCAGTATTTT.

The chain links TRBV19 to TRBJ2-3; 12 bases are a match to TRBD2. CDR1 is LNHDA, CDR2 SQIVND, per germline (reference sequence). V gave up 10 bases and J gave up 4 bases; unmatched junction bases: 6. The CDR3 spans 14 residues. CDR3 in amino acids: CATLAGGPPDTQYF. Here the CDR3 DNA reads TGTGCCACCCTAGCGGGGGGGCCTCCAGATACGCAGTATTTT.

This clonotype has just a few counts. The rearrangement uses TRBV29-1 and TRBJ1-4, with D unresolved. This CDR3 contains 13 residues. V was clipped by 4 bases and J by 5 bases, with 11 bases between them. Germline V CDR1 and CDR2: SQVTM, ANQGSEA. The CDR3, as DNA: TGCAGCGTTGGATCAGGAGTCAATGAAAAACTGTTTTTT. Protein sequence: CSVGSGVNEKLFF.

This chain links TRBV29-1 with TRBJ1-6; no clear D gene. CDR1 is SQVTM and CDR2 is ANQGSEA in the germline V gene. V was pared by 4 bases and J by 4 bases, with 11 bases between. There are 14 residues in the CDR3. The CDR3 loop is CSVALTEYNSPLHF. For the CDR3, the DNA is TGCAGCGTTGCCCTCACAGAGTATAATTCACCCCTCCACTTT.

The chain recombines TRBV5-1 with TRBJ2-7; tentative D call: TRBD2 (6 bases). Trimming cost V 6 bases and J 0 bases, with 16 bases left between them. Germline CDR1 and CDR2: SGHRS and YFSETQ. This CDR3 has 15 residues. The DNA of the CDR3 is TGCGCCAGCACCTTCGGGGACTTACACTCCTACGAGCAGTACTTC. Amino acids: CASTFGDLHSYEQYF.

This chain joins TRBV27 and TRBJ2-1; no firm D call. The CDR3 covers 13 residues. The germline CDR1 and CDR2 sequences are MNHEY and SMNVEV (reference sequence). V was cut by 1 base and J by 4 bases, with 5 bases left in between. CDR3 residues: CASSLLVYNEQFF. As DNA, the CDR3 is TGTGCCAGCAGTTTATTAGTATACAATGAGCAGTTCTTC.

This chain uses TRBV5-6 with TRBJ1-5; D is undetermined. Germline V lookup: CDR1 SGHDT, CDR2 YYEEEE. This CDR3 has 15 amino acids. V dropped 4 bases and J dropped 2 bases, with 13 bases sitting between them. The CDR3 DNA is TGTGCCAGCAGCCTGCGGTTCTCGGGCAATCAGCCCCAGCATTTT. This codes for CASSLRFSGNQPQHF.